Below are 18 T cell receptor beta chains sequenced from a single sample in a study of shared clonotypes between healthy human individuals. Sequencing was performed with immunoSEQ multiplex PCR; in TCRdb, only in-frame clones are kept and a portion is missing. The sample records 1 million to 1.3 million clones, roughly 74% being singletons. The material sequenced was memory CD4+ T cells from PBMCs. Noted subset: CD45RA-negative fraction. The receptors come from a man younger than 35 in good health. Some clones in this sample may be carry-over from other donors' samples.

The chain couples TRBV9 to TRBJ1-2, with D uncertain. Deletions cut 0 bases from V and 5 bases from J, with 11 bases between. This CDR3 has 14 residues. Germline assignment: CDR1 SGDLS and CDR2 YYNGEE. The CDR3 DNA follows: TGTGCCAGCAGCGTAGCTATGACGGATTATGGCTACACCTTC. Protein product: CASSVAMTDYGYTF.

The rearrangement joins TRBV11-2 to TRBJ2-5; TRBD2 aligns across 7 bases. After removal of 8 bases from V and 4 bases from J, the junction contained 10 bases not matched to a gene. The germline gives CDR1 SGHAT, CDR2 FQNNGV. The CDR3 totals 14 residues. In nucleotides, the CDR3 is TGTGCCAGCGGCAGGCGGGAGCTCCGAGAGACCCAGTACTTC. It is translated as CASGRRELRETQYF.

The rearrangement joins TRBV2 to TRBJ1-5, with D perhaps matching TRBD1 (6 bases). Germline lookup yields CDR1 SNHLY and CDR2 FYNNEI. Trimming pared 8 bases from V and 4 bases from J, leaving 9 bases between. This CDR3 spans 12 amino acids. The CDR3 is CASRRGNQPQHF. CDR3 in DNA: TGTGCCAGCCGCAGGGGAAATCAGCCCCAGCATTTT.

This clone occurred a few times. The V call is TRBV4-2, the J call TRBJ2-7; 8 bases match TRBD2. V lost 3 bases, J lost 4 bases, and 8 bases stayed unmatched. Germline V CDR1 and CDR2: LGHNA, YNFKEQ. This CDR3 has 15 amino acids. CDR3 DNA: TGTGCCAGCAGCCAGAGCCCGGGACTAGGTTACGAGCAGTACTTC. The encoded protein is CASSQSPGLGYEQYF.

This chain joins TRBV27 and TRBJ1-5; D unclear. Trimming stripped 3 bases from V and 4 bases from J, with 7 bases between. This CDR3 contains 13 residues. In germline, CDR1 is MNHEY, CDR2 SMNVEV (reference sequence). For the CDR3, the DNA is TGTGCCAGCAGTTTTACGGGGAATCAGCCCCAGCATTTT. Protein sequence: CASSFTGNQPQHF.

The chain carries TRBV4-3 and TRBJ1-2, with D unresolved. V gave up 1 base and J gave up 4 bases, with 10 bases separating them. There are 14 residues in the CDR3. Germline CDR1 and CDR2: LGHNA and YSLEER. This CDR3 reads CASSQGTSSYGYTF. The CDR3 DNA follows: TGCGCCAGCAGCCAAGGGACCAGCAGCTATGGCTACACCTTC.

The chain uses TRBV28 and TRBJ2-1, with 8 bases identical to TRBD2. CDR3 length equals 15 residues. Germline-derived CDR1 and CDR2 are MDHEN and SYDVKM. Losses at the gene ends were 7 bases for V and 7 bases for J; bases not matched to a gene: 12. CDR3 region: CASTSGAGVRNEQFF. For the CDR3, the DNA is TGTGCCAGCACGTCGGGAGCGGGAGTAAGAAATGAGCAGTTCTTC.

This chain connects TRBV2 to TRBJ2-2; maybe TRBD1 (6 bases). V was shortened by 9 bases and J by 6 bases, with 11 bases between the two germline ends. This CDR3 comprises 12 residues. CDR1 and CDR2 from the germline V gene are SNHLY and FYNNEI. Here the CDR3 DNA reads TGTGCCAGTCGAACAGGGTCCGGGGAGCTGTTTTTT. It codes for CASRTGSGELFF.

On this clone itself: Relative to the germline gene, one junction end is altered; a read error may explain this. The same CDR3 is also encoded by other DNA sequences in this sample. The chain links TRBV29-1 to TRBJ1-1; possible D gene TRBD1, 5 bases. This CDR3 is built from 11 residues. CDR1 SQVTM and CDR2 ANQGSEA come from the germline V gene. As DNA, the CDR3 is TGCAGCAGCAGGGAGTACACTGAAGCCTTCTTT. This codes for CSSREYTEAFF.

The chain joins TRBV5-6 to TRBJ1-3, with 7 bases aligning to TRBD1. The junction had 10 bases not matched to a gene; V was cut back by 4 bases and J by 0 bases. CDR1 is SGHDT and CDR2 is YYEEEE in the germline V gene. The length of the CDR3 is 17 residues. Here the CDR3 reads CASSHRGGQYSGNTIYF. As DNA, the CDR3 is TGTGCCAGCAGCCACAGAGGGGGCCAATACTCTGGAAACACCATATATTTT.

With respect to this clone: This may come from a read error, since a much larger clone is one base off. The V and J genes are TRBV5-4 and TRBJ2-2, with 12 bases matching TRBD2. The V gene's germline CDR1 is SGHNT and CDR2 YYREEE (reference sequence). J gave up 7 bases and V 7 bases, and 14 bases lay outside the gene matches. The CDR3 loop spans 17 amino acids. The CDR3 here is CASSTHSSGRACGELFF. CDR3 bases: TGTGCCAGCTCAACTCACTCTAGCGGGAGGGCCTGCGGGGAGCTGTTTTTT.

The chain carries TRBV7-2 and TRBJ2-7; 13 bases match TRBD2. CDR1 SGHTA and CDR2 FQGNSA come from the germline V gene. V was clipped by 3 bases and J by 1 base; unmatched bases: 3. The CDR3 spans 16 residues. CDR3 protein: CASSLLTSGRSYEQYF. The CDR3 region has the DNA TGTGCCAGCAGCTTGCTGACTAGCGGGAGGTCCTACGAGCAGTACTTC.

The rearrangement joins TRBV7-8 to TRBJ1-4; 7 bases match TRBD1. Germline assignment: CDR1 SGHVS and CDR2 FQNEAQ. This CDR3 comprises 14 residues. The ends lost 0 bases at V and 7 bases at J; junction bases unmatched: 2. The DNA of the CDR3 is TGTGCCAGCAGCTTAGCAGGGGGCTTTGAAAAACTGTTTTTT. Residues: CASSLAGGFEKLFF.

The J gene is TRBJ2-7, the V gene TRBV19, with a tentative D call TRBD2 (6 bases). Deletions cut 6 bases from V and 0 bases from J, with 15 bases between. CDR3 length equals 15 residues. Per the germline V gene, CDR1 is LNHDA and CDR2 is SQIVND (reference sequence). The CDR3 loop is CASRPRTGVSYEQYF. As DNA, the CDR3 is TGTGCCAGTAGACCTAGGACGGGAGTCTCCTACGAGCAGTACTTC. Combining the CDR3 with reference TRBV19 and TRBJ2-7 gives the whole variable domain DGGITQSPKYLFRKEGQNVTLSCEQNLNHDAMYWYRQDPGQGLRLIYYSQIVNDFQKGDIAEGYSVSREKKESFPLTVTSAQKNPTAFYLCASRPRTGVSYEQYFGPGTRLTVT.

The V call is TRBV28, the J call TRBJ2-2, with D possibly TRBD1 on 5 matching bases. V was shortened by 2 bases and J by 0 bases, with 10 bases between the two germline ends. CDR1 is MDHEN, CDR2 SYDVKM, per germline. This CDR3 comprises 16 residues. The CDR3 loop reads CASSLRQPSNTGELFF. The CDR3 nucleotides are TGTGCCAGCAGTTTAAGACAGCCCTCGAACACCGGGGAGCTGTTTTTT.

The chain couples TRBV6-5 to TRBJ2-3, with 7 bases identical to TRBD2. V lost 4 bases to trimming and J lost 6 bases; unmatched junction nucleotides: 7. Germline assignment: CDR1 MNHEY and CDR2 SVGAGI. The CDR3 runs 14 residues. The CDR3 nucleotides are TGTGCCAGCAGTTCGACACAGCGGGATGATACGCAGTATTTT. Protein product: CASSSTQRDDTQYF.

This sequence joins TRBV5-1 and TRBJ2-3; no clear D gene. V lost 4 bases and J lost 0, with 9 bases in between. The CDR3 runs to 14 residues. Germline V gene lookup returns CDR1 SGHRS and CDR2 YFSETQ. The CDR3 region is CASSMFTSTDTQYF. The CDR3 region has the DNA TGCGCCAGCAGCATGTTTACTAGCACAGATACGCAGTATTTT.

The V and J genes are TRBV4-2 and TRBJ2-3, with D perhaps matching TRBD1 (6 bases). The CDR3 contains 16 residues. V was trimmed by 0 bases and J by 3 bases, leaving 13 bases between them. The germline CDR1 and CDR2 sequences are LGHNA and YNFKEQ. For the CDR3, the DNA is TGTGCCAGCAGCCAAGATGGGAGCCAGGGGACAGATACGCAGTATTTT. It specifies CASSQDGSQGTDTQYF.